This TCR beta chain was documented in a study of beta chain features in type 1 diabetes listed by TCRdb under 2018. About the full investigation: Patients and healthy donors did not differ in mean age, gender distribution, total cell number or subset yield. A total of over 90,000,000 sorted cells were examined across all samples, and a strong correlation was observed between cell number per subset and RNA yield. In the study, TCRB repertoires of sorted circulating CD4+ T cell subsets from recently diagnosed type 1 diabetes patients were compared with those of matched healthy donors. Naive and central memory subsets were obtained from all 30 or so donors, but regulatory and stem cell-like memory subsets were isolated from only 8 patients and roughly eight healthy donors. Results and caveats for the whole study, not just this receptor: At VDJ recombination sites, patients with type 1 diabetes made fewer insertions and deleted more nucleotides, a pattern implying thymic rearrangement abnormalities. A moderate but significant shortening of TCRB CDR3 length was observed in type 1 diabetes patients in all four CD4+ subsets. Sequencing cDNA rather than genomic DNA could over-represent highly expressing activated cells, although activation and CD3 levels did not differ between groups. Shorter templates might be favored by PCR, yet because patient and control samples were amplified and corrected together, any such skew would affect both groups equally. Only small numbers of individuals were included in the HLA sub-analyses, which left unresolved whether HLA type had any influence on TCRB rearrangement. Naive, central memory and regulatory TCRB repertoires appeared more similar among patients than among healthy donors.

The CDR1 and CDR2 encoded by the germline V gene are MGHDK and SYGVNS. The germline ends are 4 bases apart after V is trimmed by 4 bases and J by 3 bases. The CDR3 sequence holds 11 residues, the cysteine and phenylalanine included. Just CDR3 DNA is preserved here, 33 bases in frame from base 1. The entire isolated RNA was reverse transcribed using the High Capacity cDNA Reverse Transcription Kit, and thus expressed TCRB transcripts were sequenced. Naive, central memory and regulatory T cell samples underwent deep immunoSEQ sequencing, averaging around 4 million total reads per sample. After sorted cells were lysed in RLT buffer, RNA was extracted with DNase-treated RNeasy Micro or Mini kits, with the choice depending on cell number. To prevent cross-contamination, every cell subset was processed on its own, while patient and healthy donor samples were processed together. Using the immunoSEQ multiplex PCR, TCRB sequences were amplified from cDNA into 87-bp fragments spanning the CDR3 region. The amplicons were sequenced using the Illumina HiSeq platform. Regarding the original processing steps: Synthetic template baselines were used to correct PCR bias computationally, reads within Hamming distance 2 were collapsed, and singletons that could not be merged were discarded. Reads were aligned against IMGT so that V, D and J genes, CDR3 length and insertions or deletions at six rearrangement sites could be assigned. Within each subset, clonotype counts were normalized to the number of sorted cells before true diversity and Gini coefficients were calculated with the tcR R package. The overlap coefficient, calculated on TCRB nucleotide sequences, was used to measure repertoire sharing. Out-of-frame TCRB sequences from naive cells were analyzed as a proxy for the pre-selection repertoire. Imported from immuneACCESS, the table was reduced by TCRdb to in-frame sequences with V and J called. These copies leave out some clones; in studies compared against another copy, an unresolved V gene accounts for under half, and the cause of the remainder is not known. Clone size and V and J calls were adopted from that table, with D and trimming inferred from the DNA. This sample gives a few hundred thousand clones in total; around 16% of them show up just once. 0.085% of the sample rests with the top ten.

With respect to this clone: The clone's antigen remains unknown. No base-level quality is on record; no much larger clone is a single base apart. Other DNA variants within this sample encode the same CDR3.

A single peripheral blood draw of approximately 100 mL on average was collected from each donor into heparinised tubes. A BD FACSAria II was used to sort naive, central memory, regulatory and stem cell-like memory CD4+ T cells with a panel that included CD45RO, CCR7, CD25, CD127, CD95 and CD27. Every sorted population had a purity above 95%. PBMCs were separated immediately by Lymphoprep density gradient centrifugation and were stained directly, without being cultured. So that batch effects would be minimized, each experiment stained and sorted samples in pairs, pairing one healthy donor with one patient.

The clonotype originates from a man aged 30-40 years with type 1 diabetes. The sequence joins TRBV25-1 to TRBJ2-7, with an unclear D gene assignment. The sample consisted of naive CD4+ T cells from blood. Read against the paper, the sample's cell subset or site label means: true naive CD4+ T cells. The sequence in DNA is TGTGCCAGCAGTGTCAACTACGAGCAGTACTTC. It encodes CASSVNYEQYF.